The sequence of this T cell receptor (beta chain) was determined in a study of CXCR3-negative and CXCR3-positive naive CD8 T cells. In the study overall: For each library, about 1.5 +/- 0.3 million TRB reads were obtained, roughly 130 million in total. Study-level points and caveats: Surface CD5 looked about the same in the naive subsets, so the authors worked out TCR strength from TRB CDR3 properties.

The CDR3 contains 16 residues. CDR1 and CDR2 (germline): SGDLS, YYNGEE. It was by 5' RACE with UMI labels that the TRB cDNA libraries were prepared. TCRdb reanalyzed the 5' RACE reads and collapses them to one entry per CDR3 protein, without DNA. Its table records tens of thousands of distinct CDR3 sequences. On this clonotype: Its antigen is unknown.

Source material: memory CD8+ T cells from blood. This sequence originates from a human donor in good health. Some clones in this sample may be carry-over from other donors' samples. The chain employs TRBV9 and TRBJ2-1. CDR3 residues: CASSDTSGSSPNEQFF.